The T cell receptor beta chain under discussion was sequenced for a study of T-cell memory formation after mild COVID-19. Overall study findings and caveats: Researchers found some responding clones in pre-infection memory, a sign that cross-reactive memory joined. CD8+ contracting clones occupied EMRA, while CD4+ ones occupied mainly CM and EM. Confirmation of SARS-CoV-2 specificity was lacking for second-wave clones peaking day 37.

The trim removed 1 base at V and 2 bases at J, leaving 4 bases unmatched. The germline CDR1 and CDR2 sequences are SGHTA and FQGNSA. This CDR3 is built from 16 residues. This clonotype has at least ten counts. What it binds is not known. Constant-segment-primed 5'RACE gave TCR alpha and TCR beta cDNA libraries with sample barcodes and UMIs. One entry per CDR3 protein, called by TCRdb with MiXCR from the 5' RACE reads. The repertoire consists of 340,000 or so distinct CDR3 sequences, with about an eighth occurring once and the leading ten covering over 20%. This chain joins TRBV7-2 and TRBJ2-3; TRBD2 matches at 9 bases. Source material: PBMCs or a T cell subset sorted from them (not recorded which). This clonotype was sampled from a man between 18 and 35 years old who had mild COVID-19 (a few samples of this study predate the infection). Cell type and time point are not known. The CDR3 spells CASSLVGGGDTDTQYF. DNA of the CDR3: TGTGCCAGCAGCTTAGTAGGCGGGGGGGACACAGATACGCAGTATTTT. Complete variable domain (other parts from reference TRBV7-2 and TRBJ2-3): GAGVSQSPSNKVTEKGKDVELRCDPISGHTALYWYRQSLGQGLEFLIYFQGNSAPDKSGLPSDRFSAERTGGSVSTLTIQRTQQEDSAVYLCASSLVGGGDTDTQYFGPGTRLTVL.